One sample yielded the 32 T cell receptor beta chains listed below, sequenced in a study of radiation and T cells in renal cell carcinoma. Libraries were prepared by immunoSEQ multiplex PCR; TCRdb keeps only in-frame clonotypes and omits some of them. The sample includes 100,000 to 150,000 clones, about four fifths seen only once; the top ten take around 3%. Described time point: baseline pretreatment blood. Treatment defined: 15 Gy SBRT to primary tumor, nephrectomy 4 weeks later. Sample: blood, taken from a patient whose treatment included radiotherapy and nephrectomy. These receptors all stem from a woman in her sixties or seventies with renal cell carcinoma.

The CDR3 here is CASSLGGGQSSYEQYF. CDR3 bases: TGTGCCAGCAGCTTAGGAGGGGGACAGAGCTCCTACGAGCAGTACTTC. The chain is built from TRBV7-9 and TRBJ2-7, with 7 bases aligning to TRBD1. J was trimmed by 0 bases and V by 1 base; bases with no gene match: 6. CDR1 and CDR2 (germline): SEHNR, FQNEAQ (reference sequence). The CDR3 has 16 residues.

This clone was counted a single time. The chain recombines TRBV19 with TRBJ2-1, with 9 bases aligning to TRBD1. This CDR3 region has 14 residues. CDR1 and CDR2 (germline): LNHDA, SQIVND (reference sequence). With V trimmed by 4 bases and J by 4 bases, 2 bases remained unmatched. CDR3 sequence (DNA): TGTGCCAGTAGTACGACAGGGGGTTACAATGAGCAGTTCTTC. It encodes CASSTTGGYNEQFF.

The V call is TRBV6-5, the J call TRBJ2-7, with D possibly called TRBD1 or TRBD2 (5 bases each). Germline loops: CDR1 MNHEY, CDR2 SVGAGI. Trimming took 0 bases from V and 4 from J, leaving 16 bases between them. This CDR3 spans 16 amino acids. Here the CDR3 reads CASSYSGTPGIYEQYF. The CDR3 DNA reads TGTGCCAGCAGTTACTCAGGGACCCCGGGGATATACGAGCAGTACTTC.

This rearrangement joins TRBV6-6 to TRBJ2-7; D is undetermined. The CDR3 has 13 amino acids. Trimming shortened V by 0 bases and J by 0 bases, and 3 bases separated the two germline ends. The germline V gene encodes CDR1 MNHNY and CDR2 SVGAGI (reference sequence). The DNA of the CDR3 is TGTGCCAGCAGTTACTCGAGCTCCTACGAGCAGTACTTC. It yields the protein CASSYSSSYEQYF.

The chain has TRBV27 and TRBJ1-4; a weak D match, TRBD1 (6 bases). V was shortened by 6 bases and J by 8 bases, with 19 bases between the two germline ends. Germline values: CDR1 MNHEY, CDR2 SMNVEV (reference sequence). The CDR3 covers 15 residues. This chain's CDR3 is CASSPDGAGEEKLFF. CDR3 sequence (DNA): TGTGCCAGCAGCCCAGACGGGGCAGGGGAAGAAAAACTGTTTTTT.

This rearrangement joins TRBV28 to TRBJ2-5; D perhaps matches TRBD1 (5 bases). Germline-derived CDR1 and CDR2 are MDHEN and SYDVKM. V was trimmed by 3 bases and J by 1 base, leaving 12 bases between them. The CDR3 contains 15 residues. The CDR3 nucleotides are TGTGCCAGCAGTTTGGGGCTACATGGCCAAGAGACCCAGTACTTC. This codes for CASSLGLHGQETQYF. The whole variable domain, filled in from reference TRBV28 and TRBJ2-5, reads DVKVTQSSRYLVKRTGEKVFLECVQDMDHENMFWYRQDPGLGLRLIYFSYDVKMKEKGDIPEGYSVSREKKERFSLILESASTNQTSMYLCASSLGLHGQETQYFGPGTRLLVL.

This clone showed up just once. The chain recombines TRBV2 with TRBJ2-4, with TRBD2 as a possible D gene (5 bases). Trimming took 6 bases from V and 6 from J, leaving 15 bases between them. CDR1 and CDR2 (germline): SNHLY, FYNNEI. This CDR3 region has 14 residues. CDR3 in DNA: TGTGCCAGCAGCGTAGGACGTGGAGGAAACATTCAGTACTTC. As protein: CASSVGRGGNIQYF.

This chain connects TRBV18 to TRBJ2-1; the D gene is possibly TRBD1 (5 bases). This CDR3 is built from 13 residues. The germline V and J ends were trimmed by 3 bases and 5 bases, with 8 bases remaining between them. Germline lookup yields CDR1 KGHSH and CDR2 LQKENI. The CDR3 spells CASSPLQDNEQFF. As DNA, the CDR3 is TGTGCCAGCTCACCCCTACAGGACAATGAGCAGTTCTTC.

The J gene is TRBJ1-5, the V gene TRBV2, with a possible D match to TRBD1 (6 bases). CDR3 size: 15 residues. V lost 6 bases and J 5 bases, leaving 17 bases between the germline ends. The germline V gene has CDR1 SNHLY and CDR2 FYNNEI. The CDR3 bases are TGTGCCAGCAGCGGACCCGGAGCAGGGGATCAGCCCCAGCATTTT. Translation gives CASSGPGAGDQPQHF.

V is TRBV7-9 and J is TRBJ2-7; 11 bases fit TRBD2. Trimming cost V 5 bases and J 4 bases; bases outside gene matches: 7. CDR1 and CDR2 (germline): SEHNR, FQNEAQ (reference sequence). The CDR3 runs 15 residues. The CDR3 nucleotides are TGTGCCAGCAGCGCCGGACTAGCGGGCGGTTACGAGCAGTACTTC. It yields the protein CASSAGLAGGYEQYF.

This clone was seen only a few times. The J gene is TRBJ1-2, the V gene TRBV5-1; tentative D call: TRBD1 (6 bases). Trimming cost V 4 bases and J 4 bases, with 17 bases left between them. The CDR3 contains 15 residues. The germline V gene has CDR1 SGHRS and CDR2 YFSETQ. Written as DNA, the CDR3 is TGCGCCAGCAGCCCTGCAGGGGACCCGTCCTATGGCTACACCTTC. Encoded protein: CASSPAGDPSYGYTF.

This chain uses TRBV7-9 with TRBJ2-4, with D possibly TRBD2 on 6 matching bases. Looked up from germline, CDR1 is SEHNR and CDR2 is FQNEAQ (reference sequence). CDR3 size: 17 residues. Trimming left V 5 bases short and J 8 bases short, with 25 bases between. CDR3 amino acids: CASSPGAGPRSYHIQYF. Here the CDR3 DNA reads TGTGCCAGCAGCCCCGGTGCGGGACCCCGATCCTACCACATTCAGTACTTC.

This rearrangement joins TRBV9 to TRBJ2-3; tentative D call: TRBD1 (5 bases). Germline V gene lookup returns CDR1 SGDLS and CDR2 YYNGEE. V was cut by 4 bases and J by 0 bases, with 12 bases left in between. The CDR3 length is 15 residues. CDR3 amino acids: CASSLWTTSTDTQYF. The DNA of the CDR3 is TGTGCCAGCAGCTTATGGACAACTAGCACAGATACGCAGTATTTT.

This rearrangement joins TRBV4-1 to TRBJ2-4; 9 positions match TRBD1. Germline trimming cut 4 bases from V and 5 bases from J; bases unmatched to any gene: 6. Germline V gene data show CDR1 as MGHRA and CDR2 as YSYEKL. There are 15 residues in the CDR3. In DNA, the CDR3 is TGCGCCAGCAGCCTTGGACAGGGGTTGGAAAACATTCAGTACTTC. It translates to CASSLGQGLENIQYF.

V is TRBV19 and J is TRBJ2-1; tentative D call: TRBD2 (6 bases). Between the trimmed V and J ends, which lost 8 bases and 0 bases, there was a span of 8 bases. Germline V gives CDR1 LNHDA, CDR2 SQIVND (reference sequence). This CDR3 spans 13 amino acids. The CDR3 DNA follows: TGTGCCAGTCGGGGGAACTCCTACAATGAGCAGTTCTTC. Its protein product is CASRGNSYNEQFF.

The chain links TRBV7-9 to TRBJ1-2; 7 bases are a match to TRBD1. Germline V lookup: CDR1 SEHNR, CDR2 FQNEAQ (reference sequence). The CDR3 covers 13 residues. The CDR3 bases are TGTGCGGTAGGGGGCGATTTCCACTATGGCTACACCTTC. As protein: CAVGGDFHYGYTF.

This clone has a single count. The V call is TRBV2, the J call TRBJ2-3; 7 bases line up with TRBD1. V lost 1 base to trimming and J lost 3 bases; unmatched junction nucleotides: 7. Germline loops: CDR1 SNHLY, CDR2 FYNNEI. This CDR3 region has 16 residues. CDR3 loop: CASSEGGGARTDTQYF. The CDR3 coding sequence is TGTGCCAGCAGTGAAGGAGGGGGCGCAAGAACAGATACGCAGTATTTT.

V gene TRBV29-1 combines with J gene TRBJ1-2; TRBD1 aligns across 7 bases. The CDR3 length is 15 residues. Germline V gives CDR1 SQVTM, CDR2 ANQGSEA. After removal of 4 bases from V and 0 bases from J, the junction contained 8 bases not matched to a gene. The CDR3: CSVAHTGATNYGYTF. DNA for the CDR3: TGCAGCGTTGCCCATACAGGGGCCACTAACTATGGCTACACCTTC.

This chain connects TRBV5-4 to TRBJ2-3; 10 nucleotides match TRBD2. The trim removed 4 bases at V and 1 base at J, leaving 6 bases unmatched. Germline lookup yields CDR1 SGHNT and CDR2 YYREEE (reference sequence). This CDR3 contains 16 residues. The CDR3 DNA reads TGTGCCAGCAGCCCCGAGGGGACTAGCGGCACAGATACGCAGTATTTT. Protein: CASSPEGTSGTDTQYF.

CDR3 region: CASSVAGQGAKTGNTIYF. For the CDR3, the DNA is TGTGCCAGCAGCGTAGCTGGGCAGGGGGCTAAAACCGGAAACACCATATATTTT. This rearrangement joins TRBV9 to TRBJ1-3; 8 bases fit TRBD1. Germline CDR1 and CDR2: SGDLS and YYNGEE. The V and J ends lost 0 bases and 4 bases, in that order; junction bases with no gene match: 12. CDR3 length: 18 amino acids.

This rearrangement joins TRBV5-1 to TRBJ2-3; possibly TRBD2 for D (5 bases). V was trimmed by 6 bases and J by 2 bases, leaving 16 bases between them. Germline V CDR1 and CDR2: SGHRS, YFSETQ. The CDR3 extends over 15 amino acids. In DNA form, the CDR3 reads TGCGCCAGCAAGGACCCCGCGGGTTTCACAGATACGCAGTATTTT. It codes for CASKDPAGFTDTQYF.

This clone has a handful of counts. The J gene is TRBJ1-5, the V gene TRBV19, with a weak D call TRBD1 (5 bases). Trimming pared 10 bases from V and 2 bases from J, leaving 12 bases between. The CDR3 sequence is 13 residues long. Germline lookup yields CDR1 LNHDA and CDR2 SQIVND (reference sequence). The DNA of the CDR3 is TGTGCCACCAGGGAAGGCGGCAATCAGCCCCAGCATTTT. It translates to CATREGGNQPQHF.

The chain employs TRBV4-1 and TRBJ1-2, with D possibly being TRBD1 (5 bases). Trimming stripped 3 bases from V and 2 bases from J, with 13 bases between. This CDR3 is built from 15 residues. The germline CDR1 and CDR2 sequences are MGHRA and YSYEKL. CDR3 in amino acids: CASSHPGQGNYGYTF. CDR3 DNA: TGCGCCAGCAGCCATCCTGGGCAGGGAAACTATGGCTACACCTTC.

The rearrangement joins TRBV13 to TRBJ2-3, with D possibly being TRBD1 or TRBD2 (7 bases each). The CDR3 has 14 amino acids. V was shortened by 10 bases and J by 0 bases, with 14 bases between the two germline ends. In germline, CDR1 is PRHDT, CDR2 FYEKMQ (reference sequence). The CDR3 reads CAIRGGSSTDTQYF. The CDR3 nucleotides are TGTGCCATCAGGGGGGGATCTAGCACAGATACGCAGTATTTT.

The gene calls are TRBV5-1 and TRBJ2-1; 12 bases agree with TRBD1. Losses at the gene ends were 4 bases for V and 8 bases for J; bases not matched to a gene: 4. This CDR3 contains 14 residues. From germline, CDR1 is SGHRS and CDR2 YFSETQ. CDR3 coding DNA: TGCGCCAGCAGCCCCGGGACAGGGGGCCATGAGCAGTTCTTC. Translation gives CASSPGTGGHEQFF.

This sequence joins TRBV14 and TRBJ1-4; D is perhaps TRBD1 (6 bases). This CDR3 is 14 amino acids long. Germline V gene lookup returns CDR1 SGHDN and CDR2 FVKESK. V was clipped by 4 bases and J by 5 bases, with 11 bases between them. The CDR3 nucleotides read TGTGCCAGCAGCCCTCGGACAGTCAATGAAAAACTGTTTTTT. Residues: CASSPRTVNEKLFF.

This clone has a single count. The gene calls are TRBV25-1 and TRBJ2-1, with D perhaps matching TRBD2 (6 bases). The CDR3 length is 13 residues. Trimming stripped 10 bases from V and 8 bases from J, with 18 bases between. The germline V gene has CDR1 MGHDK and CDR2 SYGVNS. For the CDR3, the DNA is TGTGCCACCGGCGGGGACGTAGAATATGAGCAGTTCTTC. This encodes CATGGDVEYEQFF. Based on the CDR3 plus reference TRBV25-1 and TRBJ2-1, the full variable domain is EADIYQTPRYLVIGTGKKITLECSQTMGHDKMYWYQQDPGMELHLIHYSYGVNSTEKGDLSSESTVSRIRTEHFPLTLESARPSHTSQYLCATGGDVEYEQFFGPGTRLTVL.

The chain recombines TRBV9 with TRBJ2-1; D possibly corresponds to TRBD2 (6 bases). From germline, CDR1 is SGDLS and CDR2 YYNGEE. Trimming removed 2 bases from V and 9 bases from J, with 18 bases in between. The CDR3 runs to 15 residues. CDR3 DNA: TGTGCCAGCAGCGTTCGGGACTCTCTAGTTGGTGAGCAGTTCTTC. Its protein product is CASSVRDSLVGEQFF.

V usage is TRBV6-6 and J usage is TRBJ1-3, with D unclear. V lost 2 bases, J lost 7 bases, and 12 bases lay in between. Germline lookup yields CDR1 MNHNY and CDR2 SVGAGI (reference sequence). The CDR3 sequence is 14 residues long. CDR3 protein: CASSYGFPGNTIYF. The CDR3 bases are TGTGCCAGCAGTTACGGGTTCCCGGGGAACACCATATATTTT.

The chain is built from TRBV6-4 and TRBJ2-1, with 9 positions matching TRBD2. The CDR3 is made up of 15 amino acids. The trim removed 2 bases at V and 4 bases at J, leaving 3 bases unmatched. Germline V lookup: CDR1 MRHNA, CDR2 SNTAGT. The CDR3 sequence: CASSDGTSRYNEQFF. In DNA, the CDR3 is TGTGCCAGCAGTGACGGGACTAGCAGATACAATGAGCAGTTCTTC.

V usage is TRBV5-4 and J usage is TRBJ2-7; 7 positions agree with TRBD2. Germline lookup yields CDR1 SGHNT and CDR2 YYREEE (reference sequence). This CDR3 comprises 14 residues. The trim removed 3 bases at V and 5 bases at J, leaving 8 bases unmatched. The CDR3 loop is CASSSREIRDEQYF. CDR3 bases: TGTGCCAGCAGCTCGCGGGAGATCCGGGACGAGCAGTACTTC.

The chain has TRBV28 and TRBJ1-5, with D unresolved. Germline CDR1 is MDHEN and CDR2 is SYDVKM. The CDR3 has 13 residues. With 7 bases removed from V and 7 bases from J, the gap between germline ends came to 14 bases. This CDR3 reads CASTPRGRQPQHF. CDR3 nucleotides: TGTGCCAGCACCCCTCGGGGAAGGCAGCCCCAGCATTTT.